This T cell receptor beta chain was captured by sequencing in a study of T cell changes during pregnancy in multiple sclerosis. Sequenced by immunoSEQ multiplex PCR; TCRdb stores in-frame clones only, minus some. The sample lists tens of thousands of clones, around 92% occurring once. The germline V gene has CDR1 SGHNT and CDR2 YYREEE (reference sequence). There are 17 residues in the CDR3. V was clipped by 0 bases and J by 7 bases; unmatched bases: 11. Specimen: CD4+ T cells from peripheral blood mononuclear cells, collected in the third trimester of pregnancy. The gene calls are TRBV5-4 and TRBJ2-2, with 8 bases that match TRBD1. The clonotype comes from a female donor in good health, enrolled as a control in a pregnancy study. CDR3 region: CASSLGRADREVGELFF. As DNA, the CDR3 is TGTGCCAGCAGCTTGGGGAGAGCGGACAGGGAGGTCGGGGAGCTGTTTTTT.